This T cell receptor (beta chain) was recorded in a study of blood T cell repertoires in COVID-19. Across the whole study: The United States, Italy and Spain supplied acute and convalescent COVID-19 samples. PBMCs, B-cell-depleted T cells, or T cells were the source of the cDNA or gDNA that made up the material.

CDR3 length: 17 residues. Germline V CDR1 and CDR2: SNHLY, FYNNEI. After removal of 7 bases from V and 4 bases from J, the junction contained 15 bases not matched to a gene. The method was immunoSEQ multiplex PCR; TCRdb's version includes in-frame clones alone and lacks a portion of them. The data contain roughly 700,000 clones, 90% of them seen just once; the ten biggest clones take up about 0.24%. This clone was seen only once. The specimen was peripheral blood. The chain couples TRBV2 to TRBJ2-2; 7 bases are a match to TRBD2. This sequence was found in a woman younger than 30 with acute or convalescent COVID-19. CDR3 sequence: CASIKGTHSGGTGELFF. The CDR3 DNA sequence: TGTGCCAGCATCAAGGGCACCCACTCGGGGGGCACCGGGGAGCTGTTTTTT.